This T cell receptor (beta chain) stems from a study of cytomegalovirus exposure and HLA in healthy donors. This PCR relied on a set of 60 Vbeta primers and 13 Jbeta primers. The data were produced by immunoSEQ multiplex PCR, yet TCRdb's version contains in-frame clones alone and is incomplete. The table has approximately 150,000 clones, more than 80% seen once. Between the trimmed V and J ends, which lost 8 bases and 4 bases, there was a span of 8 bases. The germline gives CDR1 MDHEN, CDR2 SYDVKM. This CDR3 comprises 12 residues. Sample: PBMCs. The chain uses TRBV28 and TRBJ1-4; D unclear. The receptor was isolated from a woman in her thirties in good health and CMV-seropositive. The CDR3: CASLSYNEKLFF. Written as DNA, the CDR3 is TGTGCCAGCCTCAGTTATAATGAAAAACTGTTTTTT.